This T cell receptor (beta chain) stems from a study of blood T cell repertoires in COVID-19. At the level of the study: Nucleic acid was either cDNA or gDNA, and it came from T cells, B-cell-depleted T cells, or PBMCs.

As originally analysed: Nucleated cell number was recorded as an estimate derived from reference gene primer amplification. Data came from immunoSEQ multiplex PCR; TCRdb stores just in-frame clones and leaves some out. Clone size and the V and J calls come from that table; the DNA yielded D and trimming. Among 250,000 to 300,000 clones listed, roughly 85% were seen once. This CDR3 has 14 residues. Germline assignment: CDR1 MNHEY and CDR2 SVGAGI. Trimming took 6 bases from V and 2 from J; bases not matched to a gene: 3. This sequence originates from a man aged 55 to 70 who had recovered from COVID-19. The sequenced sample was peripheral blood. This chain joins TRBV6-5 and TRBJ1-2, with 10 bases that match TRBD1. The DNA of the CDR3 is TGTGCCAGCAGGCGGACAGGGGGAAACTATGGCTACACCTTC. Its protein product is CASRRTGGNYGYTF.